The 7 T cell receptor beta chains listed next were all sequenced from one sample in a study of blood T cell repertoires in COVID-19. Profiling relied on immunoSEQ multiplex PCR, and the TCRdb table lists in-frame clones only, not all of them. This sample has some 510,000 clones, with around 89% found just once. Sample: PBMCs or T cells enriched from blood (not recorded which). The source is a woman between 40 and 50 years old who had recovered from COVID-19.

This chain's CDR3 is CASSLASGSDEQFF. The CDR3 DNA reads TGTGCCAGCAGCTTGGCTAGCGGGAGTGATGAGCAGTTCTTC. The genes are TRBV5-4 and TRBJ2-1, with 10 bases fitting TRBD2. Trimming removed 0 bases from V and 8 bases from J; junction bases left unmatched: 2. Germline assignment: CDR1 SGHNT and CDR2 YYREEE (reference sequence). The CDR3 is made up of 14 amino acids.

This sequence joins TRBV7-2 and TRBJ1-5; 10 bases align to TRBD1. This CDR3 has 15 amino acids. Germline CDR1 and CDR2: SGHTA and FQGNSA. V was pared by 2 bases and J by 3 bases, with 1 base of the junction left unmatched. CDR3 in amino acids: CASSLRQGANQPQHF. The DNA of the CDR3 is TGTGCCAGCAGCTTAAGACAGGGGGCCAATCAGCCCCAGCATTTT. Based on the CDR3 plus reference TRBV7-2 and TRBJ1-5, the full variable domain is GAGVSQSPSNKVTEKGKDVELRCDPISGHTALYWYRQSLGQGLEFLIYFQGNSAPDKSGLPSDRFSAERTGGSVSTLTIQRTQQEDSAVYLCASSLRQGANQPQHFGDGTRLSIL.

This chain joins TRBV11-3 and TRBJ2-7; TRBD1 matches 9 bases. Germline V CDR1 and CDR2: SGHNT, YENEEA. The CDR3 runs 14 residues. V gave up 3 bases and J gave up 2 bases; unmatched junction bases: 2. DNA of the CDR3: TGTGCCAGCAGCTTGGACAGGGGTACCTACGAGCAGTACTTC. Encoded protein: CASSLDRGTYEQYF.

This clone was counted once. The chain couples TRBV6-5 to TRBJ2-7; tentative D call: TRBD1 (5 bases). The CDR3 spans 10 residues. Germline V gives CDR1 MNHEY, CDR2 SVGAGI. V gave up 10 bases and J gave up 3 bases, with 7 bases separating them. The CDR3 here is CATDSYEQYF. In nucleotides, the CDR3 is TGTGCCACCGACAGCTACGAGCAGTACTTC.

This chain connects TRBV6-2 or TRBV6-3 to TRBJ1-2; 9 nucleotides match TRBD1. The CDR3 totals 16 residues. V was pared by 1 base and J by 8 bases, with 11 bases of the junction left unmatched. Germline V CDR1 and CDR2: MNHEY, SVGEGT. The CDR3 DNA reads as TGTGCCAGCAGTTACTTCTACCGGGACAGGGAGGAAGGCTACACCTTC. Translating it yields CASSYFYRDREEGYTF.

The V and J genes are TRBV7-9 and TRBJ2-4, with D uncertain. The germline V gene encodes CDR1 SEHNR and CDR2 FQNEAQ (reference sequence). V was shortened by 4 bases and J by 0 bases, with 10 bases between the two germline ends. The CDR3 has 15 residues. For the CDR3, the DNA is TGTGCCAGCAGCTCCACGGTTATAGCCAAAAACATTCAGTACTTC. It yields the protein CASSSTVIAKNIQYF.

The chain is built from TRBV4-3 and TRBJ2-2; D possibly corresponds to TRBD2 (5 bases). CDR1 is LGHNA and CDR2 is YSLEER in the germline V gene. V lost 1 base and J lost 4, with 16 bases in between. The CDR3 totals 17 residues. The CDR3 protein is CASSQVYTGSGTGELFF. The CDR3 coding sequence is TGCGCCAGCAGCCAAGTATATACGGGGTCGGGCACCGGGGAGCTGTTTTTT.